This TCR beta chain was sequenced in a study of Graves' ophthalmopathy and Graves' hyperthyroidism. About the study: Hyperthyroidism counted as stable given no ophthalmopathy within 18 months of follow-up. General study points: Between ophthalmopathy and stable hyperthyroidism, a 13-signature model drew a separation with roughly 85% sensitivity and approximately 79% specificity.

As to this clonotype: Antigen specificity is unknown.

People with hyperthyroidism were aged 18 to 65 and newly diagnosed, under 2 months' duration. Exclusion criteria comprised other autoimmune diseases, uncontrolled infections, pregnancy or lactation in patients. From RNA, the CDR3 regions of TCR beta chains were amplified and sequenced. HTBI primers were employed in first-round RT-PCR, then a second-round multiplex PCR followed. TCRdb recomputed calls from the multiplex PCR reads with MiXCR, one row per CDR3 protein. The table has over a million distinct CDR3 sequences, roughly 35% seen once; the top ten hold roughly 10%. J gave up 4 bases and V 5 bases, and 11 bases lay outside the gene matches. The CDR3 contains 16 residues. The V gene's germline CDR1 is SGHVS and CDR2 FQNEAQ.

The sample was peripheral blood or thyroid tissue (not recorded which). The source of this sequence is an adult man with Graves' hyperthyroidism. V is TRBV7-8 and J is TRBJ2-7; TRBD1 matches at 10 bases. The CDR3 here is CASSVDTGTGVYEQYF. CDR3 DNA sequence: TGTGCCAGCAGCGTTGACACCGGGACAGGGGTATACGAGCAGTACTTC.